The rows below give T cell receptor beta chains drawn from one sample of a study of T-cell memory formation after mild COVID-19. MiXCR was run by TCRdb on the 5' RACE reads, yielding one entry per CDR3 protein. The data contain around 310,000 distinct CDR3 sequences, about 16% of them seen just once; the ten biggest clones take up about a fifth. Sequenced input: PBMCs or a T cell subset sorted from them (not recorded which). The receptors originated from a man in his late teens or twenties who had mild COVID-19 (a few samples of this study predate the infection). Cell type and time point are not known. Each CDR3 is given with its conserved first and last residue. D genes are given only for firm matches. Clone sizes are given selectively: once, few, many, or a class where the clone is expanded.

clone_size	d_call	v_call	j_call	cdr3_aa	cdr3_nt
.	.	TRBV11-2	TRBJ2-1	CASSFRGAVNEQFF	TGTGCCAGCAGCTTTCGGGGGGCTGTCAATGAGCAGTTCTTC
.	.	TRBV5-6	TRBJ1-1	CASSHRSYSTEAFF	TGTGCCAGCAGCCATCGAAGCTACAGTACTGAAGCTTTCTTT
.	.	TRBV4-1	TRBJ1-6	CASSPRSVDSPLHF	TGCGCCAGCAGCCCAAGATCAGTGGATTCACCCCTCCACTTT
many	.	TRBV7-9	TRBJ1-1	CASSLGTAWNTEAFF	TGTGCCAGCAGCTTAGGGACGGCTTGGAACACTGAAGCTTTCTTT
.	.	TRBV9	TRBJ2-2	CASSVAPSGRNTGELFF	TGTGCCAGCAGCGTAGCTCCATCGGGGCGGAACACCGGGGAGCTGTTTTTT
.	.	TRBV6-5	TRBJ2-4	CASSYSGNGAKNIQYF	TGTGCCAGCAGTTACTCGGGGAATGGGGCCAAAAACATTCAGTACTTC
few	.	TRBV5-1	TRBJ1-1	CASSPTGGQMNTEAFF	TGCGCCAGCAGCCCGACGGGTGGTCAGATGAACACTGAAGCTTTCTTT
few	TRBD1	TRBV10-3	TRBJ1-2	CAISESDRGYGYTF	TGTGCCATCAGTGAGTCCGACAGGGGCTATGGCTACACCTTC
.	.	TRBV25-1	TRBJ2-3	CASNGGLTDTQYF	TGTGCCAGCAACGGGGGTCTCACAGATACGCAGTATTTT
few	.	TRBV11-2	TRBJ1-4	CASSSPRGINEKLFF	TGTGCCAGCAGCTCCCCTCGGGGGATTAATGAAAAACTGTTTTTT
many	TRBD2	TRBV5-1	TRBJ2-1	CASSLAPGEGGGEQFF	TGCGCCAGCAGCTTGGCCCCGGGGGAGGGAGGCGGTGAGCAGTTCTTC
.	.	TRBV11-3	TRBJ2-4	CASSPEWDKNIQYF	TGTGCCAGCAGCCCCGAATGGGACAAAAACATTCAGTACTTC
.	.	TRBV18	TRBJ1-2	CASSPRVGGAENYGYTF	TGTGCCAGCTCACCACGCGTTGGGGGAGCCGAAAACTATGGCTACACCTTC
once	.	TRBV5-1	TRBJ1-1	CASTASLVYTEAFF	TGCGCCAGCACCGCCTCTTTGGTGTACACTGAAGCTTTCTTT
few	.	TRBV19	TRBJ2-1	CASSTSVEQFF	TGTGCCAGTAGTACTAGTGTTGAGCAGTTCTTC
many	TRBD2	TRBV6-4	TRBJ2-1	CASSDTSGSYNEQFF	TGTGCCAGCAGTGACACTAGCGGCTCCTACAATGAGCAGTTCTTC